The clone carrying this T cell receptor beta chain was detected only a few times. Its antigen is undetermined. Molecular barcoding with unique molecular identifiers was used for the TCRbeta library. TCRdb recomputed calls from the PCR reads with MiXCR, one row per CDR3 protein. The data contain a few hundred thousand distinct CDR3 sequences, 20% to 30% of them singletons. These data belong to a study of T-cell reconstitution after alpha-beta-depleted transplantation in children. General study points: Once a year had passed after transplant, T-cell counts and diversity came mostly from newly produced T cells. Surviving recipient T cells and thymic progenitors accounted for the high day-60 TCRbeta diversity observed in some patients. About two months after transplant, alpha-beta T cells reportedly came from several hundred expanded graft clones.

The receptor was derived from a boy under two years old with Wiskott-Aldrich syndrome, due to receive a stem cell transplant. The specimen comprised PBMCs, sampled before TCRalphabeta/CD19-depleted stem cell transplant.

The CDR3 loop reads CATSRDGLAEETQYF. The DNA of the CDR3 is TGTGCCACCAGCAGAGATGGACTAGCGGAAGAGACCCAGTACTTC. The chain combines TRBV15 with TRBJ2-5, with TRBD2 identical over 10 bases. Germline V gives CDR1 LNHNV, CDR2 YYDKDF (reference sequence). This CDR3 spans 15 amino acids. V lost 0 bases, J lost 3 bases, and 1 base stayed unmatched.